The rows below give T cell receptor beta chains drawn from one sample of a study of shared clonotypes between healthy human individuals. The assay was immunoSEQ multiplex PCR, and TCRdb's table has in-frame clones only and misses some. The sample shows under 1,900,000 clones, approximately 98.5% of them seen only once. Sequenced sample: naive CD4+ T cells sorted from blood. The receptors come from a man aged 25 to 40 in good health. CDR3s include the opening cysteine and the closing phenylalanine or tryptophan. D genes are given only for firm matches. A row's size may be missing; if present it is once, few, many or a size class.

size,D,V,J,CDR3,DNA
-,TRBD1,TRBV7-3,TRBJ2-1,CASSLGQGPYNEQFF,TGTGCCAGCAGCCTGGGACAGGGTCCCTACAATGAGCAGTTCTTC
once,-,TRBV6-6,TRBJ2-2,CASRLTASNTGELFF,TGTGCCAGCAGATTGACAGCCTCGAACACCGGGGAGCTGTTTTTT
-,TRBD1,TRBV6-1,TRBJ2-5,CASTTGQGFQETQYF,TGTGCCAGCACCACCGGACAGGGCTTCCAAGAGACCCAGTACTTC
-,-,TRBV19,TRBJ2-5,CASSTGRTTSGGTQYF,TGTGCCAGTTCGACGGGGAGGACGACTAGTGGGGGGACCCAGTACTTC
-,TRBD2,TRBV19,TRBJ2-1,CASSIDRAGTSGRNEQFF,TGTGCCAGTAGTATAGACCGGGCCGGGACTAGCGGGAGAAATGAGCAGTTCTTC
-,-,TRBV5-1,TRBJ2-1,CASSLLLLAYTYNEQFF,TGCGCCAGCAGCTTACTTCTCCTAGCATACACCTACAATGAGCAGTTCTTC
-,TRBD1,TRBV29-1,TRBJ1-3,CSGQGSGNTIYF,TGCAGCGGACAGGGCTCTGGAAACACCATATATTTT
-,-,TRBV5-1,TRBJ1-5,CASSLGVDSNQPQHF,TGCGCCAGCAGCTTGGGTGTGGATAGCAATCAGCCCCAGCATTTT
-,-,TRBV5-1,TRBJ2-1,CASSLALGNSYNEQFF,TGCGCCAGCAGCTTGGCCCTGGGGAACTCCTACAATGAGCAGTTCTTC
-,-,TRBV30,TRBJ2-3,CAWRNLEGTDTQYF,TGTGCCTGGAGGAATCTGGAGGGTACAGATACGCAGTATTTT
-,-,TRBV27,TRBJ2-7,CASSLGSVSYEQYF,TGTGCCAGCAGTCTCGGGTCAGTTTCCTACGAGCAGTACTTC
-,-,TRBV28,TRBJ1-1,CASSVYMAMNTEAFF,TGTGCCAGCAGTGTATATATGGCCATGAACACTGAAGCTTTCTTT
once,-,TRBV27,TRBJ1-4,CASRLNEKLFF,TGTGCCAGCAGGCTGAATGAAAAACTGTTTTTT
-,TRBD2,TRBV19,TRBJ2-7,CASSPRSGVGNEQYF,TGTGCCAGTAGTCCTCGTAGCGGGGTTGGTAACGAGCAGTACTTC
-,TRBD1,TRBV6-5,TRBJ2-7,CVSSLTGAKTYEQYF,TGTGTCAGCAGCCTCACAGGGGCCAAAACCTACGAGCAGTACTTC
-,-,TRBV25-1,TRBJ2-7,CASSEWGQGHIEQYF,TGTGCCAGCAGTGAATGGGGACAAGGTCATATAGAGCAGTACTTC
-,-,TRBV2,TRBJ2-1,CASSQGDEQFF,TGTGCCAGCAGTCAGGGAGATGAGCAGTTCTTC
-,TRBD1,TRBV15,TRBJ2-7,CATSSRGQGVREQYF,TGTGCCACCAGCAGCCGGGGACAGGGAGTACGCGAGCAGTACTTC
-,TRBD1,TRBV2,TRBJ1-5,CASGGTGRYQPQHF,TGTGCCAGCGGAGGGACAGGGAGGTATCAGCCCCAGCATTTT
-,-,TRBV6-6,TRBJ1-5,CASRPQSNQPQHF,TGTGCCAGCAGGCCACAGAGCAATCAGCCCCAGCATTTT
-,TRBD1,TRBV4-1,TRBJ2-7,CASSQGGQGFEQYF,TGCGCCAGCAGCCAAGGTGGACAGGGATTCGAGCAGTACTTC
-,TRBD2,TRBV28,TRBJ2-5,CASSLVVAGGLGAQETQYF,TGTGCCAGCAGTTTGGTGGTAGCGGGAGGGCTAGGGGCCCAAGAGACCCAGTACTTC
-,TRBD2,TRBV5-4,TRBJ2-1,CASSLFSGLAGSEQFF,TGTGCCAGCAGCTTGTTCTCGGGACTAGCAGGGAGCGAGCAGTTCTTC
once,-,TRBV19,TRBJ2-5,CASSIRVGGGRETQYF,TGTGCCAGTAGTATTAGAGTGGGCGGCGGAAGAGAGACCCAGTACTTC
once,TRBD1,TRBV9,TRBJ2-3,CASSVRGLTDTQYF,TGTGCCAGCAGCGTAAGGGGGCTCACAGATACGCAGTATTTT
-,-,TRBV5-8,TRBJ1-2,CASSSYRRWDYTF,TGTGCCAGCAGCTCGTACAGGAGATGGGACTACACCTTC
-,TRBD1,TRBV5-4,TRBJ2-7,CASSPGTARHYEQYF,TGTGCCAGCAGCCCGGGGACAGCCAGACATTACGAGCAGTACTTC
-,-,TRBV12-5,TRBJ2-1,CASGPLGGNEQFF,TGTGCTAGTGGCCCGCTGGGGGGCAATGAGCAGTTCTTC
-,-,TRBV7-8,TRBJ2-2,CASSLLPGGRTGELFF,TGTGCCAGCAGCTTACTTCCAGGGGGGCGCACCGGGGAGCTGTTTTTT
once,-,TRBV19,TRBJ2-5,CASSHNGGGQETQYF,TGTGCCAGTAGTCACAACGGTGGGGGGCAGGAGACCCAGTACTTC
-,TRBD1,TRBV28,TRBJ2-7,CASRGRQGYEQYF,TGTGCCAGCAGAGGAAGACAGGGCTACGAGCAGTACTTC
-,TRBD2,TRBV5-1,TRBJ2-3,CASSLAGDFTDTQYF,TGCGCCAGCAGCTTAGCGGGAGATTTCACAGATACGCAGTATTTT
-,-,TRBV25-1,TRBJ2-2,CASRAEGHGELFF,TGTGCCAGCCGCGCGGAAGGGCACGGGGAGCTGTTTTTT
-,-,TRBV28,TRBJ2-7,CASRPGLSQQYF,TGTGCCAGCAGACCGGGACTTTCCCAGCAGTACTTC
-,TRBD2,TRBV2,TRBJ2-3,CASRRRAGLAGDTQYF,TGTGCCAGCAGGCGCCGGGCGGGACTAGCGGGGGATACGCAGTATTTT
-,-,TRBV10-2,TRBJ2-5,CASSQAVETQYF,TGCGCCAGCAGCCAGGCAGTGGAGACCCAGTACTTC
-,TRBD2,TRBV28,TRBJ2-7,CASRGTSEMGGEQYF,TGTGCCAGCAGGGGGACTAGCGAGATGGGAGGCGAGCAGTACTTC
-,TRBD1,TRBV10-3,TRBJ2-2,CAIRGQGATGELFF,TGTGCCATCAGGGGACAGGGGGCGACCGGGGAGCTGTTTTTT
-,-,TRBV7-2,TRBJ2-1,CASSLTRSLRGNEQFF,TGTGCCAGCAGCTTAACCCGCTCCCTACGGGGTAATGAGCAGTTCTTC
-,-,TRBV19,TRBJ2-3,CASSIDRWQGRTDTQYF,TGTGCCAGTAGTATAGATCGGTGGCAGGGGAGGACAGATACGCAGTATTTT